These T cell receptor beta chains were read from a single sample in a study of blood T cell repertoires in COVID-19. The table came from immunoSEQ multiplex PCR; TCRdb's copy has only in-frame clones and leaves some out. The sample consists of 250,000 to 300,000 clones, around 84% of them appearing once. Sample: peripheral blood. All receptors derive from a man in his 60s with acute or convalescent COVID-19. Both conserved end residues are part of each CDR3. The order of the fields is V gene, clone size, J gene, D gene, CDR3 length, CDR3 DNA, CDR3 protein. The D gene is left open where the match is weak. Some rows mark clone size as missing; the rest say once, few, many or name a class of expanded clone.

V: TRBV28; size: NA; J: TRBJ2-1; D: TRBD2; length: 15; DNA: TGTGCCAGCAGAGGGTTTACTAGCGGGGACAATGAGCAGTTCTTC; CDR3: CASRGFTSGDNEQFF
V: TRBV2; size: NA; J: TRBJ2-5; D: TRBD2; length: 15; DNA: TGTGCCAGCAGTGATCTAGCGGGCCGCCAAGAGACCCAGTACTTC; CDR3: CASSDLAGRQETQYF
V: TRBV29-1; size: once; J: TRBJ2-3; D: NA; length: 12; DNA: TGCAGCCACGAACAGGGTACAGATACGCAGTATTTT; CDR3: CSHEQGTDTQYF
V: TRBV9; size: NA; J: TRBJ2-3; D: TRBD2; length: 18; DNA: TGTGCCAGCAGCGCGAGCTACCGTCCGGGGGGGCGTACAGATACGCAGTATTTT; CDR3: CASSASYRPGGRTDTQYF
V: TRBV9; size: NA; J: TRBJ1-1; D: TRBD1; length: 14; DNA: TGTGCCAGCAGCCCCGCTCGTAGACAGGGGAGAGCTTTCTTT; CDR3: CASSPARRQGRAFF
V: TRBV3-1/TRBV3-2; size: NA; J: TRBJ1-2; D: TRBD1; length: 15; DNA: TGTGCCACCTCGCTCGGGACAGGGCATAAGTATGGCTACACCTTC; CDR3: CATSLGTGHKYGYTF
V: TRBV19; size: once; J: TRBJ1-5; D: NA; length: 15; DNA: TGTGCCAGTAGGATGGGACATCTTGGAAATCAGCCCCAGCATTTT; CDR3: CASRMGHLGNQPQHF
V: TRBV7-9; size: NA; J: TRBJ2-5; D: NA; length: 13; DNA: TGTGCCAGCAGCGACGGGAGTTCAAAGACCCAGTACTTC; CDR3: CASSDGSSKTQYF
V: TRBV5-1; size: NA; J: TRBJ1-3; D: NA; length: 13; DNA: TGCGCCAGCAGCTTGGTCGGGGAATCCACCATATATTTT; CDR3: CASSLVGESTIYF
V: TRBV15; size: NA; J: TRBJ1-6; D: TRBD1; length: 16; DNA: TGTGCCACCAGCAGAGCCACAGGGGAGATTAATTCACCCCTCCACTTT; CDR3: CATSRATGEINSPLHF
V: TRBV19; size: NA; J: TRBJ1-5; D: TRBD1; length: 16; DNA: TGTGCCAGTATCTCGGACAGGGGATATAGCAATCAGCCCCAGCATTTT; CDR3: CASISDRGYSNQPQHF
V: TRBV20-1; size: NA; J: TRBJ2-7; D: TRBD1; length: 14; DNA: TGCAGTGCTAGTCCGGGACAGGGGGCCTACGAGCAGTACTTC; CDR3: CSASPGQGAYEQYF
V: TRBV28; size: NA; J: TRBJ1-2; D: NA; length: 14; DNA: TGTGCCAGCAGAAGGGTTTCCGGGACACTCGGCTACACCTTC; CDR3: CASRRVSGTLGYTF
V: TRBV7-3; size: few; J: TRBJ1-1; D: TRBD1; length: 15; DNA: TGTGCCAGCAGCTACGGAACAGGGGGCAGCACTGAAGCTTTCTTT; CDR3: CASSYGTGGSTEAFF
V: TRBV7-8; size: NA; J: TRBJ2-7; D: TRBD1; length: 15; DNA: TGTGCCAGCAGCTTGGTAAGACAGGGGGCATACGAGCAGTACTTC; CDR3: CASSLVRQGAYEQYF